This TCR beta chain was sequenced in a study of spatial heterogeneity in lung cancer. Study details: Beta-chain sequences consistently outnumbered alpha-chain sequences in detection. General observations from the study: Ubiquitous expanded tumor TCRs appeared in blood more at resection than follow-up.

This clonotype was observed a few times. Antigen: not known. A unique molecular identifier was carried by every single TCR cDNA molecule. Each CDR3 protein gets one entry after TCRdb re-called the 5' RACE reads with MiXCR. The repertoire consists of 80,000 to 95,000 distinct CDR3 sequences, with 7% to 9% occurring once and the leading ten covering about 7.1%. Stated time point: sample taken at primary tumor resection. Extraction of whole RNA from tumor, nontumor lung or frozen PBMC preceded unsorted sequencing. The donor population consisted of some 70 patients with untreated, early-stage non-small cell lung cancer. CDR3 length equals 15 residues. Germline V gives CDR1 SGHRS, CDR2 YFSETQ. V was trimmed by 6 bases and J by 5 bases, leaving 18 bases between them.

This TCR was sampled from a male donor with early-stage non-small cell lung cancer. The sample in question was PBMCs, obtained at surgery. The rearrangement links TRBV5-1 to TRBJ2-1; possibly TRBD1 for D (7 bases). CDR3 region: CASIGGTVGNNEQFF. The DNA for the CDR3 is TGCGCCAGCATCGGAGGGACAGTTGGGAACAATGAGCAGTTCTTC.